The sequence of this T cell receptor (beta chain) was determined in a study of radiotherapy plus CTLA-4 blockade in lung cancer. Notes on the study in general: Radiotherapy with ipilimumab was followed by blood expansion of tumor-derived clones.

Assay used: immunoSEQ multiplex PCR; TCRdb lists only in-frame clones, some missing. This table has about 85,000 clones, about 90% appearing once. Points on this clone: Its matching antigen is unknown.

CDR3 size: 15 residues. J gave up 6 bases and V 1 base, and 6 bases lay outside the gene matches. CDR1 SGHTA and CDR2 FQGNSA come from the germline V gene. CTLA-4 blockade using ipilimumab, together with focal radiation, was received by patients with chemo-refractory metastatic non-small-cell lung cancer. The sequence derives from a human donor with non-small cell lung cancer who had a partial response to radiotherapy plus ipilimumab. This rearrangement joins TRBV7-2 to TRBJ2-4; 7 bases agree with TRBD2. The material sequenced was peripheral blood, taken from a patient treated with radiotherapy plus ipilimumab. The CDR3 loop reads CASSLGTGGGNIQYF. The CDR3 DNA reads TGTGCCAGCAGCTTAGGGACGGGGGGAGGAAACATTCAGTACTTC.